This T cell receptor (beta chain) is drawn from a study of CD8 T cells in Susac syndrome. It was with random hexamers that about 0.45 to 1 ug RNA was reverse transcribed. TCRdb reprocessed the immunoSEQ multiplex PCR reads with MiXCR, giving one entry per CDR3 protein. The table has 65,000 to 85,000 distinct CDR3 sequences, approximately 94% seen once; the top ten hold around 0.45%. TCR beta sequencing covered blood CD8+ and CD4+ T cells. About this clonotype itself: As yet, its antigen is unknown.

Germline V gene sequence: CDR1 MNHEY, CDR2 SVGAGI. CDR3 length equals 16 residues. Trimming cost V 1 base and J 7 bases, with 16 bases left between them. Study-wide results and limits: Across the total CD8+ repertoires, over 15 Susac-specific public clones were found. The CD8+ TEMRA repertoires yielded 5 or 6 such clones. The relatively small number of individuals in the TCR sequencing and HLA analysis was acknowledged by the study. The peak of CD8+ clonal expansion in Susac was seen in TEMRA cells and active patients.

V is TRBV6-5 and J is TRBJ2-2, with D perhaps matching TRBD2 (5 bases). The sequencing input was CD8+ T cells from PBMCs. The clonotype originates from a human donor with Susac syndrome. CDR3 amino acids: CASSYFLASSSGELFF. CDR3 DNA: TGTGCCAGCAGTTACTTCCTAGCCTCCTCGAGCGGGGAGCTGTTTTTT.